These 12 T cell receptor beta chains originate from one sample sequenced in a study of CXCR3-negative and CXCR3-positive naive CD8 T cells. UMI-labeled 5' RACE TRB cDNA libraries were prepared from the cells. With the 5' RACE reads reprocessed, TCRdb shows one record per CDR3 protein and no DNA. The table lists some 130,000 distinct CDR3 sequences. The source material was naive CXCR3- CD8+ T cells from blood. Subset denoted: CD45RO-CCR7+CD27+CD95- naive CD8+ T cells lacking CXCR3 (TNR3-). These receptors originate from a human donor in good health. Some clones in this sample may be carry-over from other donors' samples.

The V call is TRBV2, the J call TRBJ2-2. This CDR3 has 14 residues. Germline V gene sequence: CDR1 SNHLY, CDR2 FYNNEI. CDR3: CASSEYLNTGELFF.

The V and J genes are TRBV23-1 and TRBJ2-7; there is no DNA to check the TCRdb D call of TRBD1. TRBV23-1 has ORF status, its function being uncertain. The CDR3 covers 14 residues. CDR3 sequence: CASSTGTGAYEQYF.

This chain connects TRBV20-1 to TRBJ1-5; TCRdb's D call, TRBD1, is unchecked because there is no DNA. Germline-derived CDR1 and CDR2 are DFQATT and SNEGSKA (reference sequence). This CDR3 is 18 amino acids long. CDR3: CSAKWDRQVWASNQPQHF.

The V call is TRBV19, the J call TRBJ1-5; TCRdb's D call of TRBD1 is untestable without DNA. Per the germline V gene, CDR1 is LNHDA and CDR2 is SQIVND (reference sequence). The CDR3 has 15 residues. The CDR3 sequence is CASTLGRGIDQPQHF.

The J gene is TRBJ2-2, the V gene TRBV4-1; without DNA, the TCRdb call of TRBD1 cannot be checked. The CDR3 spans 14 residues. Germline V gives CDR1 MGHRA, CDR2 YSYEKL. Here the CDR3 reads CASSQDPGPGELFF.

The chain has TRBV6-5 and TRBJ2-1. Germline values: CDR1 MNHEY, CDR2 SVGAGI. The CDR3 is 15 residues long. CDR3: CASSYGKPSYNEQFF.

The V gene is TRBV5-1, the J gene TRBJ1-1. Germline V gene data show CDR1 as SGHRS and CDR2 as YFSETQ. The CDR3 is made up of 14 amino acids. The CDR3 loop reads CASSLDGMDTEAFF.

The chain links TRBV29-1 to TRBJ2-6. The germline CDR1 and CDR2 sequences are SQVTM and ANQGSEA. The CDR3 extends over 14 amino acids. CDR3 residues: CSVAGSSGANVLTF.

The V call is TRBV5-5, the J call TRBJ1-5. The germline V gene encodes CDR1 SGHKS and CDR2 YYEKEE (reference sequence). The CDR3 contains 20 residues. The CDR3 is CASSSGPIIMRTDSNQPQHF. The full variable domain, its missing parts supplied by reference TRBV5-5 and TRBJ1-5, is DAGVTQSPTHLIKTRGQQVTLRCSPISGHKSVSWYQQVLGQGPQFIFQYYEKEERGRGNFPDRFSARQFPNYSSELNVNALLLGDSALYLCASSSGPIIMRTDSNQPQHFGDGTRLSIL.

The V and J genes are TRBV2 and TRBJ2-3. This CDR3 is built from 13 residues. The germline gives CDR1 SNHLY, CDR2 FYNNEI. This CDR3 reads CASSLHDGDTQYF.

The chain uses TRBV4-2 and TRBJ2-5; TCRdb designates TRBD1, a call that cannot be tested without DNA. The CDR3 contains 15 residues. Germline V CDR1 and CDR2: LGHNA, YNFKEQ. Here the CDR3 reads CASSQAGHTQETQYF.

The genes are TRBV10-3 and TRBJ2-1; the D call from TCRdb, TRBD2, cannot be confirmed without DNA. The germline V gene has CDR1 ENHRY and CDR2 SYGVKD. The CDR3 length is 13 residues. CDR3 sequence: CAAGLSKGNEQFF.